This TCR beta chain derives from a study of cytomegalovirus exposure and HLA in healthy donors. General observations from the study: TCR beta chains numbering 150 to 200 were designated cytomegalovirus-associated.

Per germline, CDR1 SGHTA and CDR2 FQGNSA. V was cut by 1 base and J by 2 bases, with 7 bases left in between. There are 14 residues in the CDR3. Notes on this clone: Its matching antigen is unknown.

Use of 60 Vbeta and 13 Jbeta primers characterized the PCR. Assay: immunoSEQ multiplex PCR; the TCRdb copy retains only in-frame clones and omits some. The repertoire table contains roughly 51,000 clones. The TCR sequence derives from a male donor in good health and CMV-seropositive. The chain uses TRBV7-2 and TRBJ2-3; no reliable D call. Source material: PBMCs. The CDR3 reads CASSLGLHTDTQYF. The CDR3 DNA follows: TGTGCCAGCAGCTTAGGGCTGCACACAGATACGCAGTATTTT.